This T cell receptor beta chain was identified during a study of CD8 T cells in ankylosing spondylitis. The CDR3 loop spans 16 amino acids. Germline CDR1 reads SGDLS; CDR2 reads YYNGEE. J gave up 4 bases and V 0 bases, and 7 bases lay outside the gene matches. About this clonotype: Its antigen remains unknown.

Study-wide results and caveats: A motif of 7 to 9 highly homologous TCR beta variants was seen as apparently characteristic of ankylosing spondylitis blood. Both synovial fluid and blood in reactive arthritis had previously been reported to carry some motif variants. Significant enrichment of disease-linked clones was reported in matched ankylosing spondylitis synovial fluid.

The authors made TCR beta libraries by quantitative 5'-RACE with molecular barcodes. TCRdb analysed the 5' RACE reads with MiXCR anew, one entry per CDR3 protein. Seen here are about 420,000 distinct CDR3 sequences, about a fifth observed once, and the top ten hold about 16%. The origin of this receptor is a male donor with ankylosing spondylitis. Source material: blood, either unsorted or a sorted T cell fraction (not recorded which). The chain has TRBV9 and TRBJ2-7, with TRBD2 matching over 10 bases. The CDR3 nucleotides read TGTGCCAGCAGCGTAGGTTCCCAAGCGGGAGGGTACGAGCAGTACTTC. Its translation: CASSVGSQAGGYEQYF.